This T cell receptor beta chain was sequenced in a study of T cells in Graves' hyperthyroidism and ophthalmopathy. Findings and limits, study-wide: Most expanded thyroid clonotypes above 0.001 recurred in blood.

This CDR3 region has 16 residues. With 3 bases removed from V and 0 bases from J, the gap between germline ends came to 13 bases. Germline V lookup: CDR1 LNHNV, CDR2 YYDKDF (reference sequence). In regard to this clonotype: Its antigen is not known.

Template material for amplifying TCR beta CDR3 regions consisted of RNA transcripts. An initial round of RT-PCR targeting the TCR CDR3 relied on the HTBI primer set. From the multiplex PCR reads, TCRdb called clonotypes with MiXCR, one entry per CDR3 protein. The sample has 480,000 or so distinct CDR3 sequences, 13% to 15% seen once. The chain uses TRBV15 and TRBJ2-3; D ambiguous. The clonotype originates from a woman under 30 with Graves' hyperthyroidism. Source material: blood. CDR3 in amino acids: CATSSPQTPSTDTQYF. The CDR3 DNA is TGTGCCACCAGCAGTCCACAGACCCCTAGCACAGATACGCAGTATTTT.